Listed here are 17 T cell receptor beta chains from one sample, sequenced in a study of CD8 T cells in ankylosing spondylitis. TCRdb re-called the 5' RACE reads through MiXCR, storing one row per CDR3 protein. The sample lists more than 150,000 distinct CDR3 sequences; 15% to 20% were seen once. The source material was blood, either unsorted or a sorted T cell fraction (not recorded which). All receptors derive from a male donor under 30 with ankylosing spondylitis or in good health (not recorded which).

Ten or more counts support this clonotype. The CDR3 nucleotides read TGTGCCAGCAGCCCGGACACCCGGACTCTGACGGACGAGCAGTACTTC. As protein: CASSPDTRTLTDEQYF. This sequence joins TRBV7-8 and TRBJ2-7; D could derive from TRBD1 or TRBD2 (5 bases each). CDR3 length equals 16 residues. The germline CDR1 and CDR2 sequences are SGHVS and FQNEAQ. The germline V and J ends were trimmed by 5 bases and 5 bases, with 22 bases remaining between them.

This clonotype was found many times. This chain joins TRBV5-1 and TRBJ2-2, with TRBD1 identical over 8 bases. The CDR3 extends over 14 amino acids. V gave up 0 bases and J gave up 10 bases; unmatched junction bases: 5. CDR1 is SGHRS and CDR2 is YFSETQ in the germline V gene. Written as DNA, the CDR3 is TGCGCCAGCAGCTTGGCTCAGGGGGCAGTGGAGCTGTTTTTT. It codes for CASSLAQGAVELFF.

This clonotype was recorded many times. This chain's CDR3 is CASSYPGLQETQYF. Written as DNA, the CDR3 is TGTGCCAGCAGTTACCCGGGACTCCAAGAGACCCAGTACTTC. This chain uses TRBV6-5 with TRBJ2-5; TRBD2 might be the D (6 bases). The V and J ends lost 2 bases and 1 base respectively, with 8 bases between them. This CDR3 is built from 14 residues. Germline assignment: CDR1 MNHEY and CDR2 SVGAGI.

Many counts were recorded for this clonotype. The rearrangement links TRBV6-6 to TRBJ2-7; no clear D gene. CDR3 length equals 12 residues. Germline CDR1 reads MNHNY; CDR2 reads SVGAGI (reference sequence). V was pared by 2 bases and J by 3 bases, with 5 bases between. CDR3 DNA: TGTGCCAGCAGTTACGATGACTACGAGCAGTACGTC. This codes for CASSYDDYEQYV.

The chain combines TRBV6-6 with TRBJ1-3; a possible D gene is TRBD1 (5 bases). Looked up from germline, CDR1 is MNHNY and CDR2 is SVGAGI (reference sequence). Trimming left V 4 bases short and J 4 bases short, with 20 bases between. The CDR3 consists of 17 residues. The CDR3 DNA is TGTGCCAGCAGTTCCGTCACCCGGGCAGGGCCGGGAAACACCATATATTTT. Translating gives CASSSVTRAGPGNTIYF.

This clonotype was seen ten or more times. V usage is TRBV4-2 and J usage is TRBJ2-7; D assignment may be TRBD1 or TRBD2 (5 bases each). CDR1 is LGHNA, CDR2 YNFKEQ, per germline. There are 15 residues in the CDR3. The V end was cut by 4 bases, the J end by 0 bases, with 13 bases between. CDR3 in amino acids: CASSPGTADSYEQYF. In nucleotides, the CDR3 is TGTGCCAGCAGCCCCGGGACGGCCGACTCCTACGAGCAGTACTTC.

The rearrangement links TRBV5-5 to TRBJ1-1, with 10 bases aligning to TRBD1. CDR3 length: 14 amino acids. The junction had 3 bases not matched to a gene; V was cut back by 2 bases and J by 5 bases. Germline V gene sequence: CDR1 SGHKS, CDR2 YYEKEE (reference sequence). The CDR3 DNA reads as TGTGCCAGCAGCTTCCGGGACAGGGGTACTGAAGCTTTCTTT. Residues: CASSFRDRGTEAFF.

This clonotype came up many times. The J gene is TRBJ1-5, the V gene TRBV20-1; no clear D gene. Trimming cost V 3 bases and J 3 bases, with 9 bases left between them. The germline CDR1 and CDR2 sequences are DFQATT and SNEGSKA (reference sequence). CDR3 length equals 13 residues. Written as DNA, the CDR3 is TGCAGTGCTAGTGGCAGTTCCAATCAGCCCCAGCATTTT. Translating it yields CSASGSSNQPQHF.

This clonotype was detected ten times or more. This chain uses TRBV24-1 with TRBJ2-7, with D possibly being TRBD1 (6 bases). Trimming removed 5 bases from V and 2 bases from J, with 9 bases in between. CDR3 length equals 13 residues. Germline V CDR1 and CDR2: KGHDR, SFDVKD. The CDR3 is CATSAGETYEQYF. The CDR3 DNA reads TGTGCCACCAGTGCAGGGGAAACCTACGAGCAGTACTTC.

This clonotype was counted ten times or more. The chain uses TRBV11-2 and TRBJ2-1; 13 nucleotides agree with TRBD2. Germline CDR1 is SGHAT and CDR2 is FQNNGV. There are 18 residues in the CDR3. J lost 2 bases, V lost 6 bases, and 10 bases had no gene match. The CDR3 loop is CASRGTSGMEVAYNEQFF. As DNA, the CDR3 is TGTGCCAGCAGGGGGACTAGCGGGATGGAGGTTGCCTACAATGAGCAGTTCTTC.

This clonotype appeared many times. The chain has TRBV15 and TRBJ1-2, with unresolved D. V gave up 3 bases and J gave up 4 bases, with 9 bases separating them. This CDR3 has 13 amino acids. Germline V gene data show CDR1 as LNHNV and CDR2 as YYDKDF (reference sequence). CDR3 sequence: CATSSPSAYGYTF. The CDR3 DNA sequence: TGTGCCACCAGCAGCCCAAGCGCCTATGGCTACACCTTC.

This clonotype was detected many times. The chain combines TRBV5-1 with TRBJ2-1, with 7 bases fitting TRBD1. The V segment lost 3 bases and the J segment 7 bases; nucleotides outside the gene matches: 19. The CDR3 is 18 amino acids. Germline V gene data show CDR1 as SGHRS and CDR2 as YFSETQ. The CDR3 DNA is TGCGCCAGCAGCTCCTCACCGACAGGGCGCCTAGGCCATAATGAGCAGTTCTTC. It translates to CASSSSPTGRLGHNEQFF.

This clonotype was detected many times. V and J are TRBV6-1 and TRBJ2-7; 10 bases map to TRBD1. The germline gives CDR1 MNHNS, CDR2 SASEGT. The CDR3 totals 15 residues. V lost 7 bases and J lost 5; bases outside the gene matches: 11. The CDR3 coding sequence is TGTGCCAGCACAAAGACAGGGGGCGCCCCCAACGAGCAGTACTTC. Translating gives CASTKTGGAPNEQYF.

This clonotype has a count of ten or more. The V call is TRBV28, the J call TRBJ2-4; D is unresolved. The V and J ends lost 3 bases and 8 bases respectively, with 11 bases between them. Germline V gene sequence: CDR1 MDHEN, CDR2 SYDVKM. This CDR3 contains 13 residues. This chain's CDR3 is CASSFGHADIQYF. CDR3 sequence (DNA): TGTGCCAGCAGTTTTGGTCACGCAGACATTCAGTACTTC.

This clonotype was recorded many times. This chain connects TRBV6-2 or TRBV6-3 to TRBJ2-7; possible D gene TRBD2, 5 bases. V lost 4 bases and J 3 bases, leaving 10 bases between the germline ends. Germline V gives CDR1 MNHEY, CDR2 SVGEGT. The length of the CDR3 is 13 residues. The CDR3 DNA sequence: TGTGCCAGCAGTTTGCAGCGGAACTACGAGCAGTACGTC. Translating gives CASSLQRNYEQYV.

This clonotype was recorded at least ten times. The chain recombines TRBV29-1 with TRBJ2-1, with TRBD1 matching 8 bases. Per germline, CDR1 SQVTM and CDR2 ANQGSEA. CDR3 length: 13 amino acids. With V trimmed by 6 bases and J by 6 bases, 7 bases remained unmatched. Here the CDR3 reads CSVDRTGTNEQFF. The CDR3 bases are TGCAGCGTGGATCGGACAGGGACCAATGAGCAGTTCTTC.

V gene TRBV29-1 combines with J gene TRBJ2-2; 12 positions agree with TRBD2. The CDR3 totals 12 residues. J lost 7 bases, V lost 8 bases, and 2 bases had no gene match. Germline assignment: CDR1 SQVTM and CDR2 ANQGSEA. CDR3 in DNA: TGCAGCACGGGACTAGCGGGCGGGGAGCTGTTTTTT. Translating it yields CSTGLAGGELFF.